Below, one TCR beta chain is given with its context. This clonotype has a single count. Its antigen is currently not known. No base-level quality is on record; no much larger clone is a single base apart. Resting on one read, the evidence is weak. Peripheral blood CD8+ and CD4+ T cells from healthy donors, Susac syndrome patients and multiple sclerosis patients were profiled by high-throughput TCR beta sequencing. Susac syndrome patients met recently defined diagnostic criteria for definite or probable disease. Bulk CD8+ and CD4+ T cells were purified magnetically by negative isolation, whereas CD8+ TEMRA cells were enriched by FACS. Blood was collected in EDTA tubes and processed within 24 hours, with PBMCs isolated through density gradient centrifugation. PBMCs intended for TCR sequencing were cryopreserved in liquid nitrogen and were subsequently thawed in a 37 degrees C water bath. The sorted or isolated CD4+, CD8+ and CD8+ TEMRA cells reached a purity of at least 90%.

This record belongs to a study of CD8 T cells in Susac syndrome (dated by TCRdb to the late 2010s). Study-level background: Among the Susac syndrome patients who were sequenced, clinically active disease was present in about six and clinical remission was observed in under ten. At blood withdrawal, Susac syndrome patients were therapy-naive, treated with corticosteroids (with IVIg additionally given to some), or treated with IVIg alone. Whether CD8+ T cell activation and differentiation in Susac syndrome was antigen driven was tested using repertoire sequencing. What the work shows at the level of the full study, not this receptor alone: The CD4+ T cell repertoire of patients with Susac syndrome showed no detectable clonal expansion. The number of individuals in the TCR sequencing and HLA analysis was recognized as being relatively small.

V is shortened by 0 bases, J by 4 bases, and the region joining them spans 8 bases. The CDR3, from cysteine to phenylalanine, totals 13 residues. Just CDR3 DNA is preserved here, 39 bases in frame from base 1. Sequences SGHNT (CDR1) and YYREEE (CDR2) are obtained from the germline V gene (reference sequence). RNA was extracted using the RNeasy kit, and roughly 0.45 to 1 microgram was reverse transcribed with random hexamers. TCR beta CDR3 regions were amplified with the immunoSEQ multiplex PCR assay covering 54 Vbeta and 13 Jbeta segments. To correct PCR amplification bias, a synthetic template baseline was used for both primer optimization and computational correction. The authors processed their data as follows. Reads were assigned to V, D and J genes according to IMGT and analyzed in immunoSEQ Analyzer, with only productive sequences retained. Clonality was calculated as one minus the Shannon entropy normalized by log2 of the number of productive unique sequences. For each patient and control, public and private clones were evaluated among the 100 most prevalent clones. Clones were defined as Susac-specific if absent from the healthy and MS cohorts, from around 1,000 published viral clones and from other ImmuneACCESS disease sequences. In-frame beta chains were kept once TCRdb had trimmed the public reads at Q25 with fastp and called clones with MiXCR. Records with the same CDR3 protein are collapsed into one entry carrying the most frequent genes and DNA. Clone size and V and J calls follow TCRdb, not the original study. The sample table holds some 99,000 distinct CDR3 sequences, of which about 94% were seen once. 0.3% to 0.35% of the sample is held by the ten biggest clonotypes.

The specimen was CD4+ T cells from PBMCs. The rearrangement joined TRBV5-4 to TRBJ2-7; the D segment could be TRBD2, given 5 matching bases. The TCR comes from a human donor with Susac syndrome. The sequenced DNA: TGTGCCAGCAGCTTGGAACCGGGATACGAGCAGTACTTC. This is translated as CASSLEPGYEQYF. The entire variable domain, with the stretches around the CDR3 drawn from the reference TRBV5-4 and TRBJ2-7 proteins, is ETGVTQSPTHLIKTRGQQVTLRCSSQSGHNTVSWYQQALGQGPQFIFQYYREEENGRGNFPPRFSGLQFPNYSSELNVNALELDDSALYLCASSLEPGYEQYFGPGTRLTVT.